The 19 T cell receptor beta chains given below trace back to one sample, sequenced in a study of response to subunit inactivated influenza vaccine. TCRdb fed the RT-PCR reads into MiXCR, producing one record per CDR3 protein. Among about 520,000 distinct CDR3 sequences listed, about 25% were seen once. Here the sequenced sample was CD4+ T cells sorted from PBMCs, taken 5 to 6 days after vaccination. These receptors were collected from a man in his forties or fifties who received an inactivated influenza vaccine.

The chain couples TRBV7-2 to TRBJ2-3, with 9 bases matching TRBD1. This CDR3 has 14 amino acids. Germline lookup yields CDR1 SGHTA and CDR2 FQGNSA. V shed 6 bases, J shed 9 bases, and the junction held 10 bases outside the gene matches. As DNA, the CDR3 is TGTGCCAGCAGGGCGGGACAGGGTGTGTACACGCAGTATTTT. It is translated as CASRAGQGVYTQYF.

Only a few counts were recorded for this clonotype. CDR3 amino acids: CASSPQIAADTQYF. In nucleotides, the CDR3 is TGTGCCAGCAGCCCCCAAATAGCCGCAGATACGCAGTATTTT. The chain is built from TRBV7-2 and TRBJ2-3, with no clear D. CDR1 and CDR2 (germline): SGHTA, FQGNSA. CDR3 size: 14 residues. V was cut by 5 bases and J by 4 bases, with 13 bases left in between. The full variable domain, with the rest looked up from reference TRBV7-2 and TRBJ2-3, is GAGVSQSPSNKVTEKGKDVELRCDPISGHTALYWYRQSLGQGLEFLIYFQGNSAPDKSGLPSDRFSAERTGGSVSTLTIQRTQQEDSAVYLCASSPQIAADTQYFGPGTRLTVL.

The table lists this clonotype with a few counts. The rearrangement links TRBV4-3 to TRBJ1-1; TRBD1 might be the D (5 bases). Per the germline V gene, CDR1 is LGHNA and CDR2 is YSLEER. This CDR3 comprises 16 residues. V lost 0 bases, J lost 7 bases, and 18 bases lay in between. DNA for the CDR3: TGCGCCAGCAGCCAAGATTTTATCGGGCGCACAGGTGAAGCTTTCTTT. Its translation: CASSQDFIGRTGEAFF.

This chain links TRBV5-1 with TRBJ2-1; 12 bases map to TRBD2. In germline, CDR1 is SGHRS, CDR2 YFSETQ. The length of the CDR3 is 15 residues. The V and J ends lost 4 bases and 7 bases, in that order; junction bases with no gene match: 6. The CDR3 DNA reads TGCGCCAGCAGCACTAGCGGGAGGCCGGAGAATGAGCAGTTCTTC. Translated: CASSTSGRPENEQFF.

The CDR3 DNA reads as TGTGCCAGCAGTTTAAATCGGGTCGGGGAGACCCAGTACTTC. Protein: CASSLNRVGETQYF. V usage is TRBV12-3 or TRBV12-4 and J usage is TRBJ2-5; D gene uncertain. The CDR3 extends over 14 amino acids. V lost 2 bases, J lost 5 bases, and 12 bases lay in between.

Notes on this clonotype: A read error is possible here, since a much larger clone lies one base away. The CDR3 coding sequence is TGTCCCAGCAGTTTTTATGAGCAGTACTTC. Translation gives CPSSFYEQYF. The gene calls are TRBV12-3 or TRBV12-4 and TRBJ2-7; D unresolved. The CDR3 is made up of 10 amino acids.

This rearrangement joins TRBV28 to TRBJ2-1, with D possibly TRBD2 on 5 matching bases. CDR3 length: 14 residues. Per germline, CDR1 MDHEN and CDR2 SYDVKM. V was pared by 9 bases and J by 6 bases, with 18 bases between. CDR3 in amino acids: CASNTGGRINEQFF. The CDR3 bases are TGTGCCAGTAACACCGGAGGACGGATCAATGAGCAGTTCTTC. Based on the CDR3 plus reference TRBV28 and TRBJ2-1, the full variable domain is DVKVTQSSRYLVKRTGEKVFLECVQDMDHENMFWYRQDPGLGLRLIYFSYDVKMKEKGDIPEGYSVSREKKERFSLILESASTNQTSMYLCASNTGGRINEQFFGPGTRLTVL.

The chain joins TRBV3-1 to TRBJ1-1; a possible D gene is TRBD1 (5 bases). The germline V and J ends were trimmed by 4 bases and 5 bases, with 17 bases remaining between them. Germline assignment: CDR1 LGHDT and CDR2 YNNKEL (reference sequence). The CDR3 consists of 15 residues. The CDR3 DNA reads TGTGCCAGCAGCCCCTCTGGCAGGGACGGTACTGAAGCTTTCTTT. This translates into CASSPSGRDGTEAFF.

The chain links TRBV7-9 to TRBJ2-3, with D uncertain. Trimming took off 4 bases at V and 2 bases at J, with 10 bases between the two ends. The CDR3 spans 14 residues. Germline-derived CDR1 and CDR2 are SEHNR and FQNEAQ (reference sequence). CDR3: CASSSKQITDTQYF. Written as DNA, the CDR3 is TGTGCCAGCAGCTCTAAGCAGATCACAGATACGCAGTATTTT. Complete variable domain (other parts from reference TRBV7-9 and TRBJ2-3): DTGVSQNPRHKITKRGQNVTFRCDPISEHNRLYWYRQTLGQGPEFLTYFQNEAQLEKSRLLSDRFSAERPKGSFSTLEIQRTEQGDSAMYLCASSSKQITDTQYFGPGTRLTVL.

This clonotype occurred many times. CDR3 DNA: TGTGCCAGCAGTAACACCGGGGAGCTGTTTTTT. This sequence encodes CASSNTGELFF. The chain couples TRBV6-2 or TRBV6-3 to TRBJ2-2, with D hard to call. Trimming took 5 bases from V and 2 from J, leaving 0 bases between them. This CDR3 has 11 amino acids. Germline assignment: CDR1 MNHEY and CDR2 SVGEGT.

The chain's CDR3 is CSASGLIQTYEQYF. The CDR3 bases are TGCAGTGCAAGCGGACTCATCCAGACCTACGAGCAGTACTTC. The V call is TRBV20-1, the J call TRBJ2-7; weak D call: TRBD2 (5 bases). V was shortened by 6 bases and J by 2 bases, with 17 bases between the two germline ends. From germline, CDR1 is DFQATT and CDR2 SNEGSKA (reference sequence). This CDR3 is 14 amino acids long.

The chain uses TRBV12-3 or TRBV12-4 and TRBJ2-1; 10 bases are a match to TRBD2. V was pared by 6 bases and J by 5 bases, with 7 bases of the junction left unmatched. The length of the CDR3 is 15 residues. CDR3 in amino acids: CASSPGTSVNNEQFF. The CDR3 DNA is TGTGCCAGCAGCCCAGGGACTAGCGTTAACAATGAGCAGTTCTTC.

A few counts support this clonotype. Its ends do not fully match the called genes, so a read error is possible. The genes are TRBV5-1 and TRBJ2-3; 10 nucleotides align to TRBD2. Looked up from germline, CDR1 is SGHRS and CDR2 is YFSETQ. The CDR3 loop spans 14 amino acids. The CDR3 loop is CASSPGTSVDTQYF. The CDR3 DNA follows: TGTGCCAGCAGCCCGGGGACTAGCGTAGATACGCAGTATTTT.

This clonotype was seen only a few times. The CDR3 region has the DNA TGTGCCAGCAGTGGCCCGCGACAGGGTCACCCTTATTCCTACGAGCAGTACTTC. This gives the protein CASSGPRQGHPYSYEQYF. V gene TRBV25-1 combines with J gene TRBJ2-7; 7 nucleotides match TRBD1. Germline loops: CDR1 MGHDK, CDR2 SYGVNS. The CDR3 spans 18 residues. Germline trimming cut 4 bases from V and 1 base from J; bases unmatched to any gene: 16.

Concerning this clonotype: The junction departs from germline at one end; a sequencing error may be responsible. V usage is TRBV5-1 and J usage is TRBJ2-1; possibly TRBD1 or TRBD2 for D (5 bases each). CDR1 and CDR2 (germline): SGHRS, YFSETQ. This CDR3 contains 16 residues. CDR3 nucleotide sequence: TGCGCCAGCACCTTGGGACCCGGGACCACCTACAATGAGCAGTTCTTC. Translation gives CASTLGPGTTYNEQFF.

This clonotype has just a few counts. The gene calls are TRBV3-1 and TRBJ2-5, with D hard to call. From germline, CDR1 is LGHDT and CDR2 YNNKEL (reference sequence). The CDR3 is 12 residues long. Between the trimmed V and J ends, which lost 1 base and 5 bases, there was a span of 5 bases. CDR3 residues: CASSQVLETQYF. CDR3 nucleotide sequence: TGTGCCAGCAGCCAAGTTCTCGAGACCCAGTACTTC.

The gene calls are TRBV5-1 and TRBJ2-3, with unresolved D. V lost 4 bases, J lost 5 bases, and 11 bases lay in between. This CDR3 is 13 amino acids long. Germline CDR1 and CDR2: SGHRS and YFSETQ. The CDR3 coding sequence is TGCGCCAGCAGCCCCGGCCTCAAAGATACGCAGTATTTT. Amino acids: CASSPGLKDTQYF.

This clonotype was seen more than once but under ten times. The chain carries TRBV28 and TRBJ2-7; D may be TRBD1 (6 bases). V lost 10 bases and J 3 bases, leaving 16 bases between the germline ends. CDR3 length: 13 residues. Germline V gives CDR1 MDHEN, CDR2 SYDVKM. CDR3 region: CATTQGRVYEQYF. CDR3 nucleotides: TGTGCCACCACACAGGGTAGGGTCTACGAGCAGTACTTC.

J is TRBJ2-3 and V is TRBV11-2; 8 bases are a match to TRBD2. The germline gives CDR1 SGHAT, CDR2 FQNNGV. Unmatched junction bases numbered 12, after V lost 4 bases and J lost 0 bases. The CDR3 totals 18 residues. DNA for the CDR3: TGTGCCAGCAGCTCCCGCCCGGCGGGGGGATCTAGCACAGATACGCAGTATTTT. Its protein product is CASSSRPAGGSSTDTQYF.